These 11 T cell receptor beta chains were sequenced from one sample in a study of T cell responses to AZD1222 COVID-19 vaccine. Some clones are missing from TCRdb's copy, which holds only in-frame ones; the method was immunoSEQ multiplex PCR. The sample records some 150,000 clones, about 90% being singletons. Here the sequenced sample was peripheral blood, taken on day 0 of MenACWY control vaccination. The receptor set was obtained from an adult in good health.

The chain recombines TRBV7-8 with TRBJ1-3, with a tentative D call TRBD1 (5 bases). V lost 5 bases and J lost 4, with 12 bases in between. The CDR3 totals 14 residues. Germline CDR1 reads SGHVS; CDR2 reads FQNEAQ. CDR3 sequence: CASSRGVFGNTIYF. For the CDR3, the DNA is TGTGCCAGCAGCCGGGGGGTTTTCGGAAACACCATATATTTT.

The chain links TRBV9 to TRBJ2-1; D not resolved. Germline assignment: CDR1 SGDLS and CDR2 YYNGEE. The V and J ends lost 3 bases and 9 bases respectively, with 4 bases between them. The CDR3 extends over 10 amino acids. In DNA form, the CDR3 reads TGTGCCAGCAGCGACACTGAGCAGTTCTTC. Translation: CASSDTEQFF.

J is TRBJ2-3 and V is TRBV30; TRBD2 matches 10 bases. J was trimmed by 3 bases and V by 7 bases; bases with no gene match: 4. CDR1 and CDR2 from the germline V gene are GTSNPN and SVGIG (reference sequence). This CDR3 spans 13 amino acids. CDR3 DNA sequence: TGTGCCTTAGCGGGAGGCGGTACAGATACGCAGTATTTT. The encoded protein is CALAGGGTDTQYF.

The chain combines TRBV29-1 with TRBJ2-7; 7 nucleotides agree with TRBD1. The trim removed 1 base at V and 7 bases at J, leaving 10 bases unmatched. The germline V gene encodes CDR1 SQVTM and CDR2 ANQGSEA. The CDR3 covers 14 residues. CDR3 protein: CSVEGGGQYGEQYF. CDR3 coding DNA: TGCAGCGTTGAAGGAGGGGGCCAATATGGGGAGCAGTACTTC.

This rearrangement joins TRBV28 to TRBJ1-6, with TRBD1 identical over 10 bases. The V and J ends lost 6 bases and 6 bases, in that order; junction bases with no gene match: 2. The germline CDR1 and CDR2 sequences are MDHEN and SYDVKM. The CDR3 is 14 residues long. CDR3 region: CASRRDRGNSPLHF. For the CDR3, the DNA is TGTGCCAGCAGACGGGACAGGGGTAATTCACCCCTCCACTTT.

The count of this clone is one. This chain connects TRBV30 to TRBJ2-1, with D perhaps matching TRBD2 (6 bases). Germline lookup yields CDR1 GTSNPN and CDR2 SVGIG (reference sequence). The V and J ends lost 6 bases and 1 base respectively, with 7 bases between them. This CDR3 is built from 12 residues. The CDR3 DNA sequence: TGTGCCTGCGCGGGGTCCTACAATGAGCAGTTCTTC. The encoded protein is CACAGSYNEQFF.

The V call is TRBV9, the J call TRBJ2-3; tentatively, D is TRBD2 (6 bases). The V gene lost 0 bases and the J gene lost 0 bases, with 8 bases spanning the gap. This CDR3 has 15 residues. The germline V gene has CDR1 SGDLS and CDR2 YYNGEE. This CDR3 reads CASSVAGESTDTQYF. The CDR3 bases are TGTGCCAGCAGCGTAGCGGGGGAGAGCACAGATACGCAGTATTTT.

V gene TRBV11-2 combines with J gene TRBJ2-3; D not resolved. Germline V gene lookup returns CDR1 SGHAT and CDR2 FQNNGV. CDR3 size: 15 residues. V shed 5 bases and J shed 2 bases, with 14 bases lying between them. The chain's CDR3 is CASSPDGPNTDTQYF. DNA for the CDR3: TGTGCCAGCAGCCCGGACGGGCCGAACACAGATACGCAGTATTTT.

The J gene is TRBJ1-5, the V gene TRBV28; no clear D. This CDR3 contains 13 residues. Germline-derived CDR1 and CDR2 are MDHEN and SYDVKM. Trimming pared 4 bases from V and 3 bases from J, leaving 7 bases between. CDR3 loop: CASSWDFNQPQHF. The CDR3 region has the DNA TGTGCCAGCAGTTGGGATTTCAATCAGCCCCAGCATTTT.

V and J are TRBV7-9 and TRBJ2-2; TRBD1 matches at 10 bases. This CDR3 comprises 15 residues. V shed 4 bases, J shed 4 bases, and the junction held 3 bases outside the gene matches. The germline gives CDR1 SEHNR, CDR2 FQNEAQ (reference sequence). The CDR3 region is CASSWGTGVTGELFF. The CDR3, as DNA: TGTGCCAGCAGCTGGGGGACAGGGGTCACCGGGGAGCTGTTTTTT. Combining the CDR3 with reference TRBV7-9 and TRBJ2-2 gives the whole variable domain DTGVSQNPRHKITKRGQNVTFRCDPISEHNRLYWYRQTLGQGPEFLTYFQNEAQLEKSRLLSDRFSAERPKGSFSTLEIQRTEQGDSAMYLCASSWGTGVTGELFFGEGSRLTVL.

The CDR3 loop reads CASLRLGGEGSYEQYF. In DNA, the CDR3 is TGTGCCAGCCTTCGTCTCGGCGGGGAGGGCTCCTACGAGCAGTACTTC. This sequence joins TRBV13 and TRBJ2-7, with 7 bases aligning to TRBD2. The J segment lost 0 bases and the V segment lost 8 bases, leaving 13 bases of the junction unmatched. The germline V gene has CDR1 PRHDT and CDR2 FYEKMQ (reference sequence). The CDR3 sequence is 16 residues long.